This T cell receptor beta chain was identified in a study of cytomegalovirus exposure and HLA in healthy donors. Looking at the study overall: Unique TCRs numbering roughly 85 million, obtained from HLA-typed donors, made up an early data release. Overall study results and limits: DRB1 had the most TCR associations and HLA-C the fewest, a later analysis found, with rates varying by HLA locus.

The CDR3 length is 14 residues. Germline assignment: CDR1 SGHNT and CDR2 YYREEE (reference sequence). With 4 bases removed from V and 4 bases from J, the gap between germline ends came to 12 bases. For this clone: The antigen is unknown.

Vbeta (60) and Jbeta (13) primers were used in the PCR. Method: immunoSEQ multiplex PCR; TCRdb's copy keeps in-frame clones and lacks some. The sample includes some 87,000 clones, around 80% seen only once; the top ten take approximately 3%. Sequencing input: PBMCs. The rearrangement uses TRBV5-4 and TRBJ2-1, with a possible D match to TRBD2 (6 bases). The TCR originated in a young man in good health and CMV-seronegative. The CDR3 is CASSPVGGYNEQFF. The CDR3 nucleotides are TGTGCCAGCAGCCCCGTGGGGGGATACAATGAGCAGTTCTTC. Supplemented by reference TRBV5-4 and TRBJ2-1, the full variable domain reads ETGVTQSPTHLIKTRGQQVTLRCSSQSGHNTVSWYQQALGQGPQFIFQYYREEENGRGNFPPRFSGLQFPNYSSELNVNALELDDSALYLCASSPVGGYNEQFFGPGTRLTVL.